The next 28 T cell receptor beta chains were all read from a single sample in a study of T-cell reconstitution after alpha-beta-depleted transplantation in children. Unique molecular identifiers were incorporated during preparation of the TCRbeta library. TCRdb redid the calling of the PCR reads with MiXCR, one entry per CDR3 protein. The table records 780,000 or so distinct CDR3 sequences, less than 20% of them present only once. The sample consisted of PBMCs, mostly from graft donor cells, taken 360 days after TCRalphabeta/CD19-depleted stem cell transplant. These receptors were taken from a male patient aged 10-17 years who had a stem cell transplant for acute lymphoblastic leukemia, so the T cells may come from the graft donor.

The gene calls are TRBV29-1 and TRBJ2-2, with 10 bases identical to TRBD1. There are 15 residues in the CDR3. Germline values: CDR1 SQVTM, CDR2 ANQGSEA. The V segment lost 2 bases and the J segment 4 bases; nucleotides outside the gene matches: 4. CDR3 DNA sequence: TGCAGCGTTGAACTGGGACAGGGGCCCACCGGGGAGCTGTTTTTT. Translating it yields CSVELGQGPTGELFF.

The chain is built from TRBV4-2 and TRBJ1-2; TRBD1 agrees at 7 bases. CDR3 length: 16 amino acids. Germline V gives CDR1 LGHNA, CDR2 YNFKEQ. Trimming at V came to 3 bases and at J to 6 bases, leaving 13 bases not matched to a gene. Written as DNA, the CDR3 is TGTGCCAGCAGCCACCCGACAGGGAGACGCCTAAATGGCTACACCTTC. This sequence encodes CASSHPTGRRLNGYTF.

This clonotype has ten or more counts. This chain links TRBV10-2 with TRBJ2-1; a weak D match, TRBD1 (6 bases). This CDR3 contains 13 residues. The ends were cut back, 6 bases at V and 9 bases at J, with 15 bases in the middle. Germline assignment: CDR1 WSHSY and CDR2 SAAADI. This chain's CDR3 is CASRLLQGGEQFF. CDR3 nucleotides: TGCGCCAGCAGGCTCCTACAGGGCGGTGAGCAGTTCTTC.

This clonotype has a handful of counts. The CDR3 DNA reads TGTGCCAGCAGCTTAGGCGGGCAGGTCTACGAGCAGTACTTC. Translating gives CASSLGGQVYEQYF. V and J are TRBV11-2 and TRBJ2-7, with a weak D call TRBD2 (5 bases). Germline-derived CDR1 and CDR2 are SGHAT and FQNNGV. The CDR3 spans 14 residues. V was shortened by 1 base and J by 3 bases, with 10 bases between the two germline ends.

The chain has TRBV4-1 and TRBJ2-1; D is possibly TRBD1 (6 bases). CDR3 length equals 17 residues. The V end was cut by 0 bases, the J end by 0 bases, with 12 bases between. The germline V gene has CDR1 MGHRA and CDR2 YSYEKL. DNA of the CDR3: TGCGCCAGCAGCCAAGATAGGGACACCTCCTCCTACAATGAGCAGTTCTTC. Protein: CASSQDRDTSSYNEQFF.

This chain uses TRBV12-3 or TRBV12-4 with TRBJ2-1; the match to TRBD1 covers 10 bases. Trimming cost V 4 bases and J 4 bases; bases outside gene matches: 1. The CDR3 covers 14 residues. CDR3 coding DNA: TGTGCCAGCAGTTGGGGACAGGGGTACAATGAGCAGTTCTTC. This encodes CASSWGQGYNEQFF.

With regard to this clonotype: This may be a read error: a much more frequent sequence differs by one nucleotide. CDR3 residues: CASSLDRTRDYEQYF. For the CDR3, the DNA is TGTGCCAGCAGCTTAGACAGGACGAGGGATTACGAGCAGTACTTC. J is TRBJ2-7 and V is TRBV12-3 or TRBV12-4; a possible D gene is TRBD1 (6 bases). CDR3 size: 15 residues.

This chain joins TRBV2 and TRBJ2-7; D may be TRBD2 (6 bases). Germline V gene data show CDR1 as SNHLY and CDR2 as FYNNEI. The CDR3 length is 14 residues. The ends were cut back, 4 bases at V and 0 bases at J, with 10 bases in the middle. Written as DNA, the CDR3 is TGTGCCAGCAGTGGGGTTAGCGGCTCCTACGAGCAGTACTTC. Its translation is CASSGVSGSYEQYF. Complete variable domain (other parts from reference TRBV2 and TRBJ2-7): EPEVTQTPSHQVTQMGQEVILRCVPISNHLYFYWYRQILGQKVEFLVSFYNNEISEKSEIFDDQFSVERPDGSNFTLKIRSTKLEDSAMYFCASSGVSGSYEQYFGPGTRLTVT.

V is TRBV20-1 and J is TRBJ2-7; 12 bases are shared with TRBD2. Trimming at V came to 0 bases and at J to 4 bases, leaving 13 bases not matched to a gene. The CDR3 runs to 18 residues. CDR1 and CDR2 from the germline V gene are DFQATT and SNEGSKA (reference sequence). The CDR3 sequence: CSARDHRSSGRASYEQYF. In nucleotides, the CDR3 is TGCAGTGCTAGAGATCACAGGTCTAGCGGGAGGGCCTCGTACGAGCAGTACTTC.

The rearrangement links TRBV7-9 to TRBJ2-3, with D possibly matching TRBD2 (5 bases). The CDR3 extends over 15 amino acids. V gave up 5 bases and J gave up 3 bases, with 15 bases separating them. The germline V gene encodes CDR1 SEHNR and CDR2 FQNEAQ (reference sequence). The CDR3 DNA reads as TGTGCCAGCAGCCAGATTGGGGAGAGGACAGATACGCAGTATTTT. Its protein is CASSQIGERTDTQYF.

This clonotype was seen repeatedly, ten times or more. The V and J genes are TRBV20-1 and TRBJ1-6, with D unclear. Trimming took off 1 base at V and 5 bases at J, with 12 bases between the two ends. This CDR3 is built from 15 residues. Germline V gene lookup returns CDR1 DFQATT and CDR2 SNEGSKA (reference sequence). The CDR3 coding sequence is TGCAGTGCTAGAGCCTTAGATAGGGATAATTCACCCCTCCACTTT. Its translation is CSARALDRDNSPLHF.

The gene calls are TRBV18 and TRBJ2-5; either TRBD1 or TRBD2 may supply D (5 bases each). In germline, CDR1 is KGHSH, CDR2 LQKENI. Trimming removed 3 bases from V and 6 bases from J, with 8 bases in between. The CDR3 totals 12 residues. The DNA for the CDR3 is TGTGCCAGCTCACCCCGGGACCAGACCCAGTACTTC. Amino acid sequence: CASSPRDQTQYF.

This clonotype was counted between two and nine times. CDR3 sequence reads: CASSFSWGLAGEETQYF. The CDR3 DNA reads as TGTGCCAGCAGCTTTAGCTGGGGACTAGCGGGGGAAGAGACCCAGTACTTC. This rearrangement joins TRBV9 to TRBJ2-5, with TRBD2 identical over 14 bases. Germline trimming cut 4 bases from V and 3 bases from J; bases unmatched to any gene: 8. The germline V gene encodes CDR1 SGDLS and CDR2 YYNGEE. The CDR3 runs 17 residues. Based on the CDR3 plus reference TRBV9 and TRBJ2-5, the full variable domain is DSGVTQTPKHLITATGQRVTLRCSPRSGDLSVYWYQQSLDQGLQFLIQYYNGEERAKGNILERFSAQQFPDLHSELNLSSLELGDSALYFCASSFSWGLAGEETQYFGPGTRLLVL.

This chain connects TRBV5-1 to TRBJ2-1; D is perhaps TRBD2 (6 bases). Trimming cost V 5 bases and J 8 bases, with 20 bases left between them. The germline V gene encodes CDR1 SGHRS and CDR2 YFSETQ. This CDR3 comprises 15 residues. The CDR3 nucleotides read TGCGCCAGCAGTCGTCCGGGACTCCCTTACTATGAGCAGTTCTTC. This sequence encodes CASSRPGLPYYEQFF.

This clonotype has a count of ten or more. The chain couples TRBV20-1 to TRBJ2-3; TRBD2 is a possible D gene (6 bases). The CDR3 totals 15 residues. The V end was cut by 3 bases, the J end by 0 bases, with 13 bases between. Per the germline V gene, CDR1 is DFQATT and CDR2 is SNEGSKA (reference sequence). The CDR3 DNA sequence: TGCAGTGCTAGTGGGAGGCGGGGAAGCACAGATACGCAGTATTTT. Translated, it gives CSASGRRGSTDTQYF.

This clonotype was seen only a few times. V is TRBV4-2 and J is TRBJ2-1; 12 bases align to TRBD2. This CDR3 comprises 16 residues. The V segment lost 3 bases and the J segment 9 bases; nucleotides outside the gene matches: 9. Germline lookup yields CDR1 LGHNA and CDR2 YNFKEQ. CDR3 sequence (DNA): TGTGCCAGCAGCCAGGTGTCAGCTAGCGGGAGGGTTGAGCAGTTCTTC. It encodes CASSQVSASGRVEQFF.

V usage is TRBV27 and J usage is TRBJ2-7; the match to TRBD2 covers 8 bases. The CDR3 extends over 13 amino acids. CDR1 is MNHEY, CDR2 SMNVEV, per germline (reference sequence). Trimming removed 11 bases from V and 7 bases from J; junction bases left unmatched: 13. CDR3 nucleotides: TGTGCCCGATCTACTAGCGGTCCGGGAGAGCAGTACTTC. This translates into CARSTSGPGEQYF.

V usage is TRBV4-2 and J usage is TRBJ2-1; no definite D call. The CDR3 is 15 residues long. Between the trimmed V and J ends, which lost 0 bases and 12 bases, there was a span of 18 bases. The germline V gene encodes CDR1 LGHNA and CDR2 YNFKEQ. The CDR3 spells CASSQEGHPEVGQFF. In nucleotides, the CDR3 is TGTGCCAGCAGCCAAGAGGGCCACCCTGAAGTAGGGCAGTTCTTC.

This clonotype was seen ten or more times. The chain recombines TRBV29-1 with TRBJ1-1; 8 nucleotides align to TRBD1. The length of the CDR3 is 13 residues. V was pared by 4 bases and J by 7 bases, with 8 bases of the junction left unmatched. Germline V gives CDR1 SQVTM, CDR2 ANQGSEA. The CDR3 DNA is TGCAGCGTTGGGATGACAGGGGATAATGAAGCTTTCTTT. The encoded protein is CSVGMTGDNEAFF.

In its sample, this clonotype was seen many times. This chain uses TRBV10-3 with TRBJ2-2; D is uncertain. CDR1 and CDR2 (germline): ENHRY, SYGVKD. The CDR3 is 12 residues long. Trimming cost V 10 bases and J 1 base, with 7 bases left between them. CDR3 protein: CATKQNTGELFF. Here the CDR3 DNA reads TGTGCCACCAAACAGAACACCGGGGAGCTGTTTTTT.

This chain connects TRBV20-1 to TRBJ2-3, with 7 bases fitting TRBD1. Unmatched junction bases numbered 11, after V lost 6 bases and J lost 2 bases. Germline loops: CDR1 DFQATT, CDR2 SNEGSKA (reference sequence). The CDR3 is 15 residues long. The CDR3 loop reads CSAPEGALPTDTQYF. CDR3 DNA: TGCAGTGCCCCCGAGGGGGCGCTGCCCACAGATACGCAGTATTTT.

The chain employs TRBV7-9 and TRBJ2-5, with a possible D match to TRBD1 (6 bases). There are 15 residues in the CDR3. Trimming left V 9 bases short and J 0 bases short, with 17 bases between. In germline, CDR1 is SEHNR, CDR2 FQNEAQ (reference sequence). The CDR3 loop is CASGVGDTNQETQYF. DNA of the CDR3: TGTGCCAGTGGTGTCGGGGACACCAACCAAGAGACCCAGTACTTC.

This clonotype has at least ten counts. The chain combines TRBV12-3 or TRBV12-4 with TRBJ2-2; D uncertain. The CDR3 sequence is 13 residues long. Trimming removed 0 bases from V and 6 bases from J, with 5 bases in between. Here the CDR3 reads CASSLAIPGELFF. CDR3 bases: TGTGCCAGCAGTTTAGCGATCCCCGGGGAGCTGTTTTTT.

The J gene is TRBJ2-5, the V gene TRBV29-1, with 10 bases identical to TRBD2. The CDR3 length is 17 residues. V lost 3 bases and J lost 4; bases outside the gene matches: 14. CDR1 and CDR2 from the germline V gene are SQVTM and ANQGSEA. DNA for the CDR3: TGCAGCGTTGATCATCCAGCGGGAGGGCCTAGGGGAGAGACCCAGTACTTC. Protein product: CSVDHPAGGPRGETQYF.

This clonotype was recorded at least ten times. The chain has TRBV12-3 or TRBV12-4 and TRBJ1-6; perhaps TRBD1 as D (6 bases). Deletions cut 6 bases from V and 4 bases from J, with 10 bases between. The CDR3 length is 14 residues. The CDR3 loop is CASRGTPYNSPLHF. The CDR3 DNA reads TGTGCCAGCAGGGGGACACCGTATAATTCACCCCTCCACTTT.

There are a few counts of this clonotype. This sequence joins TRBV12-3 or TRBV12-4 and TRBJ1-3; D remains ambiguous. Trimming took 2 bases from V and 0 from J, leaving 5 bases between them. There are 14 residues in the CDR3. The CDR3 here is CASSLQSSGNTIYF. In DNA form, the CDR3 reads TGTGCCAGCAGTTTACAGAGCTCTGGAAACACCATATATTTT.

The chain couples TRBV2 to TRBJ2-2, with D possibly being TRBD1 (5 bases). Germline V gives CDR1 SNHLY, CDR2 FYNNEI. The V end was cut by 8 bases, the J end by 9 bases, with 16 bases between. The CDR3 loop spans 13 amino acids. CDR3 coding DNA: TGTGCCAGCTCCCAGGGCAGGCACTGGGAGCTGTTTTTT. Protein sequence: CASSQGRHWELFF.

The sample holds a few counts of this clonotype. The V and J genes are TRBV20-1 and TRBJ2-2, with D unresolved. The CDR3 extends over 14 amino acids. The germline CDR1 and CDR2 sequences are DFQATT and SNEGSKA (reference sequence). Trimming took 0 bases from V and 5 from J, leaving 10 bases between them. CDR3 sequence reads: CSARDNAGTGELFF. DNA of the CDR3: TGCAGTGCTAGAGATAACGCTGGGACCGGGGAGCTGTTTTTT.